This T cell receptor beta chain was profiled in a study of blood T cell repertoires in COVID-19. Generated by immunoSEQ multiplex PCR, the TCRdb table keeps only in-frame clones and is missing some. Of around 280,000 clones in the sample, approximately 89% were seen once. The receptor was derived from a woman under 40 with COVID-19, enrolled during active disease. Sequencing was done on a sample of peripheral blood.

CDR3 DNA sequence: TGTGCCAGCAGCTTACGGAGGAATTCACCCCTCCACTTT. Translation: CASSLRRNSPLHF. V is TRBV7-8 and J is TRBJ1-6; D is undetermined. The CDR3 runs 13 residues. Germline CDR1 SGHVS, CDR2 FQNEAQ. V gave up 2 bases and J gave up 7 bases, with 6 bases separating them.